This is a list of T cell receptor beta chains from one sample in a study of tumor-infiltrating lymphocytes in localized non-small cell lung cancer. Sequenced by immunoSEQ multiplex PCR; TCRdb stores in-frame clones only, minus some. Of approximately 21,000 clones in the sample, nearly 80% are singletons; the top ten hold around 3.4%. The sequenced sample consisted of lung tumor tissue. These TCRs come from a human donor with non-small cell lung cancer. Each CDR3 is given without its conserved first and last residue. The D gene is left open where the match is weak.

CDR3: ASSYSLAERELF
D: -
V: TRBV6-5
J: TRBJ2-2

CDR3: ASNVGGGTTDTQY
D: -
V: TRBV5-1
J: TRBJ2-3

CDR3: ASSPRGTEAF
D: -
V: TRBV7-9
J: TRBJ1-1

CDR3: AISGFPGNQPQH
D: -
V: TRBV10-3
J: TRBJ1-5

CDR3: ASSQDLGRAIHNEQF
D: -
V: TRBV4-3
J: TRBJ2-1

CDR3: ASSGEAAF
D: -
V: TRBV7-9
J: TRBJ1-1

CDR3: ASSQAGKYEQY
D: TRBD2
V: TRBV10-2
J: TRBJ2-7

CDR3: ASSLVVAGVETQY
D: -
V: TRBV5-4
J: TRBJ2-5

CDR3: ASSPRGGASSYEQY
D: TRBD2
V: TRBV4-3
J: TRBJ2-7

CDR3: ASSDRVISYEQY
D: -
V: TRBV2
J: TRBJ2-7

CDR3: ASSLVSGSGTDTQY
D: -
V: TRBV5-1
J: TRBJ2-3

CDR3: ASSKQGASGNTIY
D: TRBD1
V: TRBV6-5
J: TRBJ1-3

CDR3: ATSGGRGSQPQH
D: -
V: TRBV15
J: TRBJ1-5

CDR3: ASRGSGTGLIRGYT
D: TRBD1
V: TRBV28
J: TRBJ1-2

CDR3: ASSQIRGGTDTQY
D: -
V: TRBV14
J: TRBJ2-3

CDR3: ASSFGEGRGYEQY
D: -
V: TRBV5-5
J: TRBJ2-7